This T cell receptor (beta chain) was captured by sequencing in a study of blood T cell repertoires in COVID-19. Study-wide background: COVID-19 samples, acute and convalescent, were from the United States, Italy and Spain. PBMCs, B-cell-depleted T cells, or T cells were the source of the cDNA or gDNA that made up the material.

Libraries were prepared by immunoSEQ multiplex PCR; TCRdb keeps only in-frame clonotypes and omits some of them. The sample has 190,000 or so clones; around 87% are singletons. V was cut by 6 bases and J by 5 bases, with 13 bases left in between. The CDR3 is 13 amino acids. Germline-derived CDR1 and CDR2 are ENHRY and SYGVKD. Sequencing used peripheral blood. This chain joins TRBV10-3 and TRBJ2-5; D is perhaps TRBD2 (5 bases). This sequence originates from a man aged 50 to 59 with acute or convalescent COVID-19. The CDR3, as DNA: TGTGCCATCAGCGGACTCAGTCGGGAGACCCAGTACTTC. This translates into CAISGLSRETQYF.